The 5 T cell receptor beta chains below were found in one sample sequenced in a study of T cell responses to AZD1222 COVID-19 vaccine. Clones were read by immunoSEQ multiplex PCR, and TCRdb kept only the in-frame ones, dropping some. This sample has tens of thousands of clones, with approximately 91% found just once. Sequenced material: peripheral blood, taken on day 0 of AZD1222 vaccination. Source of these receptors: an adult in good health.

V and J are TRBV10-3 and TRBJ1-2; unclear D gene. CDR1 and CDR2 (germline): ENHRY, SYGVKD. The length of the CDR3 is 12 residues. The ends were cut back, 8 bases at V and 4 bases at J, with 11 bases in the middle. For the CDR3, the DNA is TGTGCCATCCAGTTCGGGAGCTATGGCTACACCTTC. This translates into CAIQFGSYGYTF.

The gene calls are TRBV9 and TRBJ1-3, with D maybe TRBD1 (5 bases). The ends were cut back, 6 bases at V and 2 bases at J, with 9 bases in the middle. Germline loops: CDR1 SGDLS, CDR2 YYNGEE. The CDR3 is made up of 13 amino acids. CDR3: CASTAGPGNTIYF. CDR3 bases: TGTGCCAGCACCGCGGGGCCTGGAAACACCATATATTTT.

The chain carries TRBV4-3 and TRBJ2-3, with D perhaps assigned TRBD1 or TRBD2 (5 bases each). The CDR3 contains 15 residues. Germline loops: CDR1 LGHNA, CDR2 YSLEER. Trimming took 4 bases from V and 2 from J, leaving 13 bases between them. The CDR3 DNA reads TGCGCCAGCAGCCGGACGAGGGGAACCACAGATACGCAGTATTTT. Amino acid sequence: CASSRTRGTTDTQYF.

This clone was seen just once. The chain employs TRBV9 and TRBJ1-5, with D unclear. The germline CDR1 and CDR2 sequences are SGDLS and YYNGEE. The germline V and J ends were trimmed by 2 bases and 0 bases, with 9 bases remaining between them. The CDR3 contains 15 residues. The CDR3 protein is CASSVNGFSNQPQHF. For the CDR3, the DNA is TGTGCCAGCAGCGTGAACGGGTTTAGCAATCAGCCCCAGCATTTT.

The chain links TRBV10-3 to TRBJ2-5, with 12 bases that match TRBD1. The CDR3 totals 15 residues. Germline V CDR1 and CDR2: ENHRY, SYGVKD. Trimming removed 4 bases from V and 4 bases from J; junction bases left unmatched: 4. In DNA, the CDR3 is TGTGCCATCAGTGGGGACAGGGGGCAGGGAGAGACCCAGTACTTC. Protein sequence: CAISGDRGQGETQYF.